The 18 T cell receptor beta chains below all came from one sample that was sequenced in a study of cytomegalovirus exposure and HLA in healthy donors. 13 Jbeta primers and 60 Vbeta primers were used for the PCR. Profiled with immunoSEQ multiplex PCR; TCRdb holds only in-frame clones, not every one. The data contain 140,000 to 150,000 clones, approximately 83% of them singletons. The sequenced sample consisted of PBMCs. Receptors were obtained from a woman aged 40 to 50 in good health and CMV-seronegative.

This rearrangement joins TRBV9 to TRBJ1-1; TRBD1 is a possible D gene (5 bases). The germline CDR1 and CDR2 sequences are SGDLS and YYNGEE. Trimming removed 2 bases from V and 4 bases from J, with 12 bases in between. CDR3 length: 14 amino acids. This CDR3 is CASSVQGSITEAFF. The CDR3 bases are TGTGCCAGCAGCGTGCAGGGCTCTATCACTGAAGCTTTCTTT. The variable domain in full, completed from reference TRBV9 and TRBJ1-1, reads DSGVTQTPKHLITATGQRVTLRCSPRSGDLSVYWYQQSLDQGLQFLIQYYNGEERAKGNILERFSAQQFPDLHSELNLSSLELGDSALYFCASSVQGSITEAFFGQGTRLTVV.

V usage is TRBV19 and J usage is TRBJ1-3; D gene uncertain. The CDR3 runs to 15 residues. The V and J ends lost 5 bases and 10 bases respectively, with 21 bases between them. Germline V lookup: CDR1 LNHDA, CDR2 SQIVND (reference sequence). In nucleotides, the CDR3 is TGTGCCAGTAGTGTAATGAGGAACATCGGAACAACCATATATTTT. It is translated as CASSVMRNIGTTIYF.

This clone showed up just once. The chain uses TRBV19 and TRBJ2-7; 8 nucleotides align to TRBD1. Germline V gives CDR1 LNHDA, CDR2 SQIVND (reference sequence). With 5 bases clipped from V and 2 bases from J, the junction kept 5 bases outside the gene matches. CDR3 length equals 14 residues. The CDR3 DNA is TGTGCCAGTAGTTACAGGGGGGCAACCTACGAGCAGTACTTC. It encodes CASSYRGATYEQYF.

This clone was seen once. Written as DNA, the CDR3 is TGTGCCAGCAGTTTGGGACAGGGAGTCTCAGAGACCCAGTACTTC. Translating gives CASSLGQGVSETQYF. The gene calls are TRBV28 and TRBJ2-5; 9 bases are shared with TRBD1. Germline values: CDR1 MDHEN, CDR2 SYDVKM. This CDR3 has 15 residues. J gave up 4 bases and V 3 bases, and 6 bases lay outside the gene matches.

The chain joins TRBV28 to TRBJ1-1; 7 bases align to TRBD1. Germline V gives CDR1 MDHEN, CDR2 SYDVKM. The V gene end was trimmed by 1 base and the J gene end by 5 bases; junction bases not matched to a gene: 10. CDR3 length: 16 residues. CDR3 residues: CASSLSGAGGWTEAFF. The CDR3 bases are TGTGCCAGCAGTTTATCGGGGGCAGGGGGTTGGACTGAAGCTTTCTTT.

The chain couples TRBV5-1 to TRBJ1-2; 9 positions agree with TRBD1. With 4 bases clipped from V and 7 bases from J, the junction kept 14 bases outside the gene matches. CDR1 is SGHRS and CDR2 is YFSETQ in the germline V gene. The CDR3 runs to 16 residues. This chain's CDR3 is CASSDAGQGIIRGYTF. The CDR3 nucleotides are TGCGCCAGCAGCGATGCAGGACAGGGGATAATTCGTGGCTACACCTTC.

This rearrangement joins TRBV28 to TRBJ2-7; D not resolved. The germline gives CDR1 MDHEN, CDR2 SYDVKM. This CDR3 region has 14 residues. The V gene lost 8 bases and the J gene lost 2 bases, with 16 bases spanning the gap. The CDR3 sequence: CASCPAGRTYEQYF. The DNA of the CDR3 is TGTGCCAGCTGTCCGGCAGGTCGAACCTACGAGCAGTACTTC.

The sample holds a few counts of this clone. V is TRBV6-5 and J is TRBJ1-2; the match to TRBD1 covers 10 bases. Trimming cost V 0 bases and J 8 bases; bases outside gene matches: 6. Germline V lookup: CDR1 MNHEY, CDR2 SVGAGI. This CDR3 comprises 15 residues. The CDR3 DNA sequence: TGTGCCAGCAGTTACTCGGGACAGGGGAATAGGGGCTACACCTTC. Amino acids: CASSYSGQGNRGYTF.

The rearrangement joins TRBV5-1 to TRBJ1-1; no reliable D call. V dropped 2 bases and J dropped 8 bases, with 10 bases sitting between them. The CDR3 runs 12 residues. The germline V gene has CDR1 SGHRS and CDR2 YFSETQ. CDR3 nucleotide sequence: TGCGCCAGCAGCTTTGACACGACCGAAGCTTTCTTT. This sequence encodes CASSFDTTEAFF. The full variable domain, with the rest looked up from reference TRBV5-1 and TRBJ1-1, is KAGVTQTPRYLIKTRGQQVTLSCSPISGHRSVSWYQQTPGQGLQFLFEYFSETQRNKGNFPGRFSGRQFSNSRSEMNVSTLELGDSALYLCASSFDTTEAFFGQGTRLTVV.

The chain employs TRBV4-1 and TRBJ2-3; a weak D match, TRBD1 (5 bases). Germline V gives CDR1 MGHRA, CDR2 YSYEKL. The germline V and J ends were trimmed by 1 base and 4 bases, with 15 bases remaining between them. The CDR3 loop spans 16 amino acids. CDR3 in DNA: TGCGCCAGCAGCCAAGTTCTAGACAGTAACGCAGATACGCAGTATTTT. Translating gives CASSQVLDSNADTQYF.

This clone has just a few counts. The chain has TRBV5-1 and TRBJ1-1, with no clear D. The CDR3 covers 14 residues. V gave up 3 bases and J gave up 3 bases, with 12 bases separating them. The germline V gene has CDR1 SGHRS and CDR2 YFSETQ. The CDR3 bases are TGCGCCAGCAGCTCCGCCGGAGCAGACACTGAAGCTTTCTTT. This codes for CASSSAGADTEAFF.

The chain joins TRBV2 to TRBJ2-5; 9 nucleotides align to TRBD2. V lost 8 bases to trimming and J lost 11 bases; unmatched junction nucleotides: 15. Germline V gene lookup returns CDR1 SNHLY and CDR2 FYNNEI. The CDR3 consists of 14 residues. This CDR3 is CASSRTSEMGEQYF. DNA for the CDR3: TGTGCCAGCTCCAGGACTAGCGAGATGGGGGAGCAGTACTTC. Together with reference TRBV2 and TRBJ2-5, the CDR3 gives the full variable domain: EPEVTQTPSHQVTQMGQEVILRCVPISNHLYFYWYRQILGQKVEFLVSFYNNEISEKSEIFDDQFSVERPDGSNFTLKIRSTKLEDSAMYFCASSRTSEMGEQYFGPGTRLLVL.

In its sample, this clone was seen a few times. The genes are TRBV6-1 and TRBJ2-7, with TRBD2 as a possible D gene (7 bases). CDR3 length: 14 residues. V lost 11 bases to trimming and J lost 4 bases, with 21 bases between them. The germline CDR1 and CDR2 sequences are MNHNS and SASEGT. The CDR3: CAGARGAISYEQYF. The CDR3 DNA sequence: TGTGCCGGCGCCCGGGGGGCTATTAGTTACGAGCAGTACTTC.

The CDR3 is CASNDGVTDTQYF. The CDR3 DNA is TGTGCCAGCAATGACGGAGTCACAGATACGCAGTATTTT. This chain joins TRBV2 and TRBJ2-3, with unresolved D. The germline V and J ends were trimmed by 7 bases and 2 bases, with 10 bases remaining between them. The CDR3 is 13 residues long. The germline CDR1 and CDR2 sequences are SNHLY and FYNNEI.

CDR3 protein: CASSLGRPSSWQYF. CDR3 DNA: TGTGCCAGCAGTTTAGGCAGGCCGAGTTCGTGGCAGTACTTC. The V call is TRBV28, the J call TRBJ2-7; D gene unclear. CDR3 length: 14 amino acids. V shed 2 bases and J shed 9 bases, with 17 bases lying between them. Germline values: CDR1 MDHEN, CDR2 SYDVKM. Variable domain in full (rest from reference TRBV28 and TRBJ2-7): DVKVTQSSRYLVKRTGEKVFLECVQDMDHENMFWYRQDPGLGLRLIYFSYDVKMKEKGDIPEGYSVSREKKERFSLILESASTNQTSMYLCASSLGRPSSWQYFGPGTRLTVT.

The CDR3 loop is CASGGGNQPQHF. In nucleotides, the CDR3 is TGTGCCAGCGGGGGCGGTAATCAGCCCCAGCATTTT. V usage is TRBV28 and J usage is TRBJ1-5; perhaps TRBD1 as D (6 bases). The CDR3 consists of 12 residues. V was cut by 8 bases and J by 4 bases, with 9 bases left in between. Germline V lookup: CDR1 MDHEN, CDR2 SYDVKM.

V gene TRBV7-6 combines with J gene TRBJ1-3; D is possibly TRBD1 (6 bases). V lost 5 bases, J lost 4 bases, and 15 bases lay in between. This CDR3 contains 15 residues. Germline loops: CDR1 SGHVS, CDR2 FNYEAQ. The CDR3: CASSAYTGKGNTIYF. The CDR3 bases are TGTGCCAGCAGCGCGTACACAGGGAAAGGAAACACCATATATTTT.

The chain has TRBV10-2 and TRBJ2-5; 8 bases agree with TRBD1. The DNA matches TRBJ2-7 better at its end, which makes the J call doubtful. The CDR3 loop spans 13 amino acids. Germline loops: CDR1 WSHSY, CDR2 SAAADI. The DNA of the CDR3 is TGCGCCAGCCTAGGACAGGGCCCGCACGAGCAGTACTTC. This sequence encodes CASLGQGPHEQYF.